Following are 14 T cell receptor beta chains from one sample sequenced in a study of lymphopenia after photon versus proton radiotherapy. The repertoire was sequenced with immunoSEQ multiplex PCR; TCRdb's copy has only in-frame clones and lacks some. The repertoire holds about 64,000 clones, around 87% seen once, with around 13% in the top ten. This material consisted of peripheral blood, taken from a patient treated with proton-based radiotherapy. The receptors were sampled from a man older than 75 with esophageal cancer.

This chain uses TRBV4-1 with TRBJ2-7; maybe TRBD2 (7 bases). The CDR3 is 15 amino acids. Germline-derived CDR1 and CDR2 are MGHRA and YSYEKL. V lost 4 bases to trimming and J lost 2 bases, with 15 bases between them. CDR3 region: CASSPELGGAYEQYF. CDR3 DNA: TGCGCCAGCAGCCCCGAGTTAGGGGGGGCCTACGAGCAGTACTTC.

This clone was observed a handful of times. The J gene is TRBJ1-1, the V gene TRBV27; 7 bases line up with TRBD1. From germline, CDR1 is MNHEY and CDR2 SMNVEV (reference sequence). The CDR3 extends over 15 amino acids. Trimming cost V 0 bases and J 6 bases; bases outside gene matches: 7. This chain's CDR3 is CASSLSPLGTAEAFF. In nucleotides, the CDR3 is TGTGCCAGCAGTTTATCGCCCCTGGGGACAGCTGAAGCTTTCTTT.

This rearrangement joins TRBV6-5 to TRBJ2-7, with 11 positions matching TRBD1. The germline V gene encodes CDR1 MNHEY and CDR2 SVGAGI. V lost 4 bases, J lost 3 bases, and 8 bases stayed unmatched. The CDR3 is 16 residues long. This CDR3 is CASSLSGTGGFYEQYF. The CDR3 region has the DNA TGTGCCAGCAGTTTGTCCGGGACAGGGGGTTTCTACGAGCAGTACTTC.

The V gene is TRBV11-2, the J gene TRBJ2-7, with unresolved D. Germline V gene lookup returns CDR1 SGHAT and CDR2 FQNNGV. Trimming removed 0 bases from V and 0 bases from J, with 9 bases in between. CDR3 length: 15 amino acids. In DNA form, the CDR3 reads TGTGCCAGCAGCTTAGATCAGGACGGCTCCTACGAGCAGTACTTC. Translating gives CASSLDQDGSYEQYF.

This clone was seen a handful of times. The V and J genes are TRBV28 and TRBJ2-1; a weak D match, TRBD1 (6 bases). The CDR3 has 14 amino acids. V lost 5 bases, J lost 13 bases, and 21 bases lay in between. CDR1 and CDR2 (germline): MDHEN, SYDVKM. CDR3 sequence: CASSPTYSGTYQFF. In DNA, the CDR3 is TGTGCCAGCAGTCCGACATATTCCGGGACATACCAGTTCTTC. Full variable domain (rest looked up from reference TRBV28 and TRBJ2-1): DVKVTQSSRYLVKRTGEKVFLECVQDMDHENMFWYRQDPGLGLRLIYFSYDVKMKEKGDIPEGYSVSREKKERFSLILESASTNQTSMYLCASSPTYSGTYQFFGPGTRLTVL.

The gene calls are TRBV27 and TRBJ1-2, with 7 bases that match TRBD1. The V gene's germline CDR1 is MNHEY and CDR2 SMNVEV (reference sequence). The CDR3 covers 16 residues. With 5 bases clipped from V and 3 bases from J, the junction kept 12 bases outside the gene matches. The CDR3 is CASSRNRGFRDYGYTF. CDR3 in DNA: TGTGCCAGCAGTCGCAACAGGGGATTTCGGGACTATGGCTACACCTTC.

In this sample, this clone turned up once. The gene calls are TRBV6-1 and TRBJ1-5; 9 bases line up with TRBD1. Trimming removed 6 bases from V and 6 bases from J; junction bases left unmatched: 9. CDR1 is MNHNS and CDR2 is SASEGT in the germline V gene. The CDR3 runs 15 residues. The CDR3: CASRIWDREGQPQHF. The CDR3 DNA reads as TGTGCCAGCAGAATCTGGGACAGGGAGGGTCAGCCCCAGCATTTT.

This chain links TRBV6-1 with TRBJ1-2; 7 nucleotides match TRBD1. V lost 6 bases to trimming and J lost 7 bases; unmatched junction nucleotides: 11. The germline gives CDR1 MNHNS, CDR2 SASEGT. This CDR3 spans 14 amino acids. CDR3 residues: CASSSAGAGGGYTF. The CDR3 coding sequence is TGTGCCAGCAGCTCCGCCGGGGCAGGGGGTGGCTACACCTTC.

The V gene is TRBV6-5, the J gene TRBJ1-3; D not certain. Germline V gene lookup returns CDR1 MNHEY and CDR2 SVGAGI. Trimming shortened V by 5 bases and J by 3 bases, and 2 bases separated the two germline ends. The CDR3 is 11 residues long. The CDR3 sequence is CASSIGNTIYF. CDR3 bases: TGTGCCAGCAGTATTGGAAACACCATATATTTT.

V and J are TRBV14 and TRBJ2-5, with 9 bases that match TRBD1. There are 15 residues in the CDR3. CDR1 is SGHDN and CDR2 is FVKESK in the germline V gene. The ends lost 5 bases at V and 4 bases at J; junction bases unmatched: 8. The CDR3 sequence is CASSYLQGAGETQYF. The CDR3 DNA follows: TGTGCCAGCAGCTACTTACAGGGGGCTGGAGAGACCCAGTACTTC.

The gene calls are TRBV9 and TRBJ1-2; D not resolved. This CDR3 contains 13 residues. Per the germline V gene, CDR1 is SGDLS and CDR2 is YYNGEE. The V and J ends lost 0 bases and 4 bases respectively, with 7 bases between them. The CDR3 nucleotides are TGTGCCAGCAGCGTAGGCGGGATCTATGGCTACACCTTC. It encodes CASSVGGIYGYTF.

This chain joins TRBV11-2 and TRBJ2-7; D ambiguous. Per germline, CDR1 SGHAT and CDR2 FQNNGV. The CDR3 is made up of 18 amino acids. The V end lost 0 bases, the J end lost 2 bases, and 20 bases lay between the germline ends. CDR3 bases: TGTGCCAGCAGCTTAGATCGTACCTACCCCAGCAATACCTACGAGCAGTACTTC. As protein: CASSLDRTYPSNTYEQYF.

This chain links TRBV21-1 with TRBJ1-5. TRBV21-1 is termed a pseudogene. This CDR3 region has 16 residues. The CDR3 is CASSPKGERDNQPQHF. For the CDR3, the DNA is TGTGCCAGCAGCCCCAAAGGGGAGAGGGACAATCAGCCCCAGCATTTT.

The chain carries TRBV27 and TRBJ2-7; TRBD2 agrees at 8 bases. This CDR3 spans 16 amino acids. CDR1 is MNHEY, CDR2 SMNVEV, per germline (reference sequence). V lost 2 bases, J lost 0 bases, and 6 bases stayed unmatched. The CDR3 reads CASSLNRGRYSYEQYF. The CDR3 DNA is TGTGCCAGCAGTTTAAATCGCGGGAGGTACTCCTACGAGCAGTACTTC.